This T cell receptor (beta chain) was sequenced during a study of blood T cell repertoires in COVID-19. The CDR3 totals 14 residues. Germline CDR1 SNHLY, CDR2 FYNNEI. V gave up 0 bases and J gave up 15 bases; unmatched junction bases: 10. This clone has just one count. Across 20 to 25 US areas, participants ranged in age from roughly 18 to 95 years. Assay used: immunoSEQ multiplex PCR; TCRdb lists only in-frame clones, some missing. The sample shows about 220,000 clones, 88% of them seen only once. The sample was PBMCs or T cells enriched from blood (not recorded which). This sequence was found in a woman in her twenties or thirties who had recovered from COVID-19. This chain uses TRBV2 with TRBJ2-1; TRBD1 aligns across 8 bases. The CDR3 spells CASSEARTGMIGFF. In nucleotides, the CDR3 is TGTGCCAGCAGTGAAGCTCGGACAGGGATGATTGGGTTCTTC.